These T cell receptor beta chains were read from a single sample in a study of neurological immune-mediated disorders. A single record per CDR3 protein comes from TCRdb applying MiXCR to the 5' RACE reads. Of about 26,000 distinct CDR3 sequences in the sample, about 3.5% are singletons; the top ten hold 7%. Input material: PBMCs. These receptors all come from a woman aged 25 to 39 with multiple sclerosis. Both conserved end residues are part of each CDR3. D genes are given only for firm matches. Clone sizes are given selectively: once, few, many, or a class where the clone is expanded.

TRBD2 TRBJ2-1 TRBV10-3 many TGTGCCATCAGCGAGCGGGGGGGTTTGGAGCAGTTCTTC CAISERGGLEQFF
- TRBJ1-2 TRBV20-1 - TGCAGTGCAAATGGGGGCGTGAGGGGCTATGGCTACACCTTC CSANGGVRGYGYTF
- TRBJ1-2 TRBV6-5 few TGTGCCAGCAGCGAAGCAGGGCGCAACTATGGCTACACCTTC CASSEAGRNYGYTF
- TRBJ1-1 TRBV2 many TGTGCCAGCAGCGGAGACCTTTCCCCCATGGCTTTCTTT CASSGDLSPMAFF
TRBD1 TRBJ1-2 TRBV20-1 many TGCAGTGCTATCCCCGTTACAGGGGGATATGGCTACACCTTC CSAIPVTGGYGYTF
TRBD1 TRBJ2-2 TRBV7-2 few TGTGCCAGCAGCTTGGCAGGGGGCGCCGGGGAGCTGTTTTTT CASSLAGGAGELFF
TRBD2 TRBJ2-1 TRBV20-1 many TGCAGTGCCCAACTAGCGGGAGGAAGGGGCAATGAGCAGTTCTTC CSAQLAGGRGNEQFF
- TRBJ2-2 TRBV12-3/TRBV12-4 many TGTGCCAGCAGCCCCAGGGGCCCGGAGCTGTTTTTT CASSPRGPELFF
TRBD2 TRBJ2-7 TRBV19 few TGTGCCAGTAGTCCCCAAGCGGGAGTCTTAAAGCAGTACTTC CASSPQAGVLKQYF
- TRBJ2-1 TRBV4-3 many TGCGCCAGCAGCCCAATGGGACTCAATAACAATGAGCAGTTCTTC CASSPMGLNNNEQFF
- TRBJ2-1 TRBV9 many TGTGCCAGCAGCGTCAGGGGGGCCGGAGATGAGCAGTTCTTC CASSVRGAGDEQFF
- TRBJ1-3 TRBV5-1 many TGCGCCAGCAGCTTGGAAGGGCAAAGAACTGGAAACACCATATATTTT CASSLEGQRTGNTIYF
TRBD2 TRBJ2-7 TRBV28 many TGTGCCAGCAGTGGGACTAGCGGGGCGTTATCCTACGAGCAGTACTTC CASSGTSGALSYEQYF
TRBD2 TRBJ2-3 TRBV5-1 many TGCGCCAGCACCCCGCCTAGCGGGGGGGTCACAGATACGCAGTATTTT CASTPPSGGVTDTQYF
- TRBJ2-7 TRBV7-9 many TGTGCCAGCAGCTTTATAAGTCCCGAGCAGTACTTC CASSFISPEQYF
- TRBJ2-5 TRBV10-1 many TGCGCCAGCAGTGAGTCAACAGGACAAGAGACCCAGTACTTC CASSESTGQETQYF
- TRBJ1-1 TRBV27 many TGTGCCAGCAGCCTGATGGGGGGGGTCACTGAAGCTTTCTTT CASSLMGGVTEAFF
- TRBJ1-1 TRBV6-6 many TGTGCCAGCCATAGGACAAAGTCGGGGAACACTGAAGCTTTCTTT CASHRTKSGNTEAFF
- TRBJ1-2 TRBV4-1 many TGCGCCAGCAGCCAAGAACGGTTGAACTATGGCTACACCTTC CASSQERLNYGYTF
- TRBJ1-6 TRBV11-2 many TGTGCCAGCAGCCCCAGGCAGGGGAGGAGTTCACCCCTCAACTTT CASSPRQGRSSPLNF
TRBD2 TRBJ2-1 TRBV7-2 many TGTGCCAGCAGCTTAGTAGCGGGAGTTAATGAGCAGTTCTTC CASSLVAGVNEQFF
TRBD2 TRBJ2-5 TRBV20-1 many TGCAGTGCCTTACTAGCGGGGAAACGCCAAGAGACCCAGTACTTC CSALLAGKRQETQYF
TRBD2 TRBJ2-1 TRBV12-3/TRBV12-4 few TGTGCCAGCACCCCGCGGACCGGGAGGACCAATGAGCAGTTCTTC CASTPRTGRTNEQFF
- TRBJ2-3 TRBV20-1 many TGCAGTGCTAGAGACGCGCTTGGGACGCAGTATTTT CSARDALGTQYF
TRBD2 TRBJ2-5 TRBV3-1 many TGTGCCAGCAGCCAACCGGGACTAGGGGTGCGAGAGACCCAGTACTTC CASSQPGLGVRETQYF
- TRBJ2-7 TRBV6-5 - TGTGCCAGCAGTTACCGGTCCCTCGGAGGCGAGCAGTACTTC CASSYRSLGGEQYF
- TRBJ2-1 TRBV2 - TGTGCCAGCTGCCGAGGACTGGATTACAATGAGCAGTTCTTC CASCRGLDYNEQFF